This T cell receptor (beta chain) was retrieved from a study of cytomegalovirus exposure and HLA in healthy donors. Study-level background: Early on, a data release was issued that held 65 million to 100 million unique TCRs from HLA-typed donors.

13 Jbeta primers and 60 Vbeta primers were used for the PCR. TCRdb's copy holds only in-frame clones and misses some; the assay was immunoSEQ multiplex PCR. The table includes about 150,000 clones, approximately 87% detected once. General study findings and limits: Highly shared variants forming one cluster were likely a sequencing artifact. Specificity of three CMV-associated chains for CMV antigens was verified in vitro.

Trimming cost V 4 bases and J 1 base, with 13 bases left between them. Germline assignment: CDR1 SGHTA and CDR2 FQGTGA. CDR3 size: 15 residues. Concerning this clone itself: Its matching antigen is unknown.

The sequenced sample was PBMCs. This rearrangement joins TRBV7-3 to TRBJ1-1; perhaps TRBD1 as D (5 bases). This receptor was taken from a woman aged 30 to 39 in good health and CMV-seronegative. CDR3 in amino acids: CASSSSVRANTEAFF. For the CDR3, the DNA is TGTGCCAGCAGCTCAAGTGTCAGGGCGAACACTGAAGCTTTCTTT.